The clone carrying this TCR beta chain was picked up a small number of times. Its antigen is unknown. This sample is drawn from a study of post-analysis software for immune sequencing data. Study summary: There were relapsing-remitting, secondary progressive and progressive-relapsing multiple sclerosis among the disease courses included.

The CDR3 totals 20 residues. V dropped 4 bases and J dropped 4; count of bases not matched to a gene: 19. CDR1 and CDR2 (germline): SGHKS, YYEKEE (reference sequence). Study-wide results and caveats: Versus controls, multiple sclerosis patients showed significantly lower diversity (normalized Chao1). Five TRBV segments, TRBV5-6, TRBV5-1 and TRBV20-1 among them, were found more frequent in patients than controls.

Tagging with unique molecular identifiers was a feature of the TCR beta cDNA libraries. Each sample of about 0.9 to 10 million input T cells yielded around 500,000 cDNA molecules, so each molecule approximated one T cell. TCRdb re-derived calls from the PCR reads in MiXCR, one entry per CDR3 protein. Among about 680,000 distinct CDR3 sequences listed, approximately 59% were seen once. The sample was blood. The chain is built from TRBV5-5 and TRBJ2-1; 11 positions agree with TRBD2. The TCR originated in a girl aged 2-10 years with multiple sclerosis. CDR3 region: CASSLAPGTSGQRGYNEQFF. The CDR3 nucleotides are TGTGCCAGCAGCCTGGCGCCGGGGACTAGCGGACAACGTGGGTACAATGAGCAGTTCTTC. Full variable domain (missing parts from reference TRBV5-5 and TRBJ2-1): DAGVTQSPTHLIKTRGQQVTLRCSPISGHKSVSWYQQVLGQGPQFIFQYYEKEERGRGNFPDRFSARQFPNYSSELNVNALLLGDSALYLCASSLAPGTSGQRGYNEQFFGPGTRLTVL.